A single TCR beta chain is shown here with its context. No antigen is known for it. It has no much larger one-base neighbor in the sample; base qualities were not kept. The entry originates in a study of T cell repertoires in cytomegalovirus infection (dated by TCRdb to about 2019). Describing the broader study: The peptide stimulations were aimed at well-studied HLA-B-restricted epitopes as well as recently identified HLA-C-restricted CMV epitopes, whose presentation resists viral immunomodulation. Donor HLA type was relevant to the analysis, because carriage of CMV infection together with the matching HLA type was indicated by public TCR beta signatures.

The meaning of the sample's treatment or condition label: in vitro stimulation with specific CMV peptide epitopes to enrich CMV-specific T cells. Instrument on record: Illumina HiSeq 1500. TCRdb itself trimmed the public reads at Q25 with fastp, ran MiXCR and retained productive beta chains. Entries are consolidated by CDR3 protein sequence, retaining the most common genes and DNA. The sample table contains 300,000 or so distinct CDR3 sequences; only one count was recorded for 25% of them. The ten largest clones take up 13% of the sample. CDR1 and CDR2, looked up from the germline V gene (reference sequence), are DFQATT and SNEGSKA. Inclusive of the bounding cysteine and phenylalanine, the CDR3 is 11 residues long. The DNA shown is the 33-base CDR3, in frame from base 1. Relative to germline, V is missing 6 bases and J is missing 7 bases, with 3 bases of the junction outside any gene match. General findings and caveats noted by the study authors: Carriers of CMV infection plus the relevant HLA type were discriminated by the cumulative frequency of public TCR beta family members in the study cohort and in an independent 352-donor cohort. The ex vivo response was dominated by HLA-C-restricted CMV-specific TCR beta clonotypes, which also provided the single most frequent clonotype in two of eight donors.

This clonotype was sampled from a human donor in good health (CMV status not recorded). Some clones in this sample may be carry-over from other donors' samples. Here the chain combines TRBV20-1 and TRBJ1-5; 7 middle bases align to TRBD1. The sample in question was cultured PBMCs, obtained from culture after CMV antigen stimulation. The CDR3 reads CSAKQGQPQHF. DNA sequence: TGCAGTGCCAAACAGGGGCAGCCCCAGCATTTT.